Listed below are T cell receptor beta chains from one sample, sequenced in a study of shared clonotypes between healthy human individuals. Sequencing used immunoSEQ multiplex PCR; TCRdb keeps in-frame clones, though not all of them. The sample records roughly 2 million clones, approximately 96% being singletons. The source material was naive CD4+ T cells sorted from blood. These receptor sequences come from a man between 18 and 35 years old in good health. Each CDR3 is given with its conserved first and last residue. A D gene is named only where the DNA matches it firmly. Size is omitted from some rows. Given values are once, few, many or a class for expanded clones.

D gene: TRBD1; V gene: TRBV6-6; clone size: .; J gene: TRBJ1-5; CDR3 DNA: TGTGCCAGCAGTTTCGGGACAGGGAGGCATCAGCCCCAGCATTTT; CDR3 protein: CASSFGTGRHQPQHF
D gene: .; V gene: TRBV10-3; clone size: .; J gene: TRBJ1-5; CDR3 DNA: TGTGCCATCAGTTCCGGGGATAGCAATCAGCCCCAGCATTTT; CDR3 protein: CAISSGDSNQPQHF
D gene: TRBD2; V gene: TRBV10-3; clone size: .; J gene: TRBJ2-1; CDR3 DNA: TGTGCCATCAGTGATTGGACTAGCGCCGACAATGAGCAGTTCTTC; CDR3 protein: CAISDWTSADNEQFF
D gene: .; V gene: TRBV27; clone size: .; J gene: TRBJ1-2; CDR3 DNA: TGTGCCAGCAGTTTAGGGCTAAATTCTAACTATGGCTACACCTTC; CDR3 protein: CASSLGLNSNYGYTF
D gene: .; V gene: TRBV28; clone size: .; J gene: TRBJ1-6; CDR3 DNA: TGTGCCAGCAGTTCTGGACAGAATAATTCACCCCTCCACTTT; CDR3 protein: CASSSGQNNSPLHF
D gene: TRBD1; V gene: TRBV5-1; clone size: .; J gene: TRBJ2-7; CDR3 DNA: TGCGCCAGCAGCTGGAGGGACAGGGTGGCCGAGCAGTACTTC; CDR3 protein: CASSWRDRVAEQYF
D gene: .; V gene: TRBV19; clone size: .; J gene: TRBJ2-7; CDR3 DNA: TGTGCCAGTAGTACACTAGGTGGGTACGAGCAGTACTTC; CDR3 protein: CASSTLGGYEQYF
D gene: .; V gene: TRBV7-2; clone size: .; J gene: TRBJ1-2; CDR3 DNA: TGTGCCAGCAGCCCCCCCAGGAGGGCTTTGAGCTACACCTTC; CDR3 protein: CASSPPRRALSYTF
D gene: TRBD1; V gene: TRBV2; clone size: .; J gene: TRBJ1-4; CDR3 DNA: TGTGCCAGCAGGGACGACCAGGGGGCGGCTGAAAAACTGTTTTTT; CDR3 protein: CASRDDQGAAEKLFF
D gene: .; V gene: TRBV7-9; clone size: once; J gene: TRBJ2-7; CDR3 DNA: TGTGCCAGCAGCTCGGGAACCAAGAGCTCCTACGAGCAGTACTTC; CDR3 protein: CASSSGTKSSYEQYF
D gene: .; V gene: TRBV11-2; clone size: .; J gene: TRBJ2-7; CDR3 DNA: TGTGCCAGCAGCCACGGTAGGTGGACAGCGGCTAGCCGACAAGGGGAGCAGTACTTC; CDR3 protein: CASSHGRWTAASRQGEQYF
D gene: TRBD1; V gene: TRBV30; clone size: .; J gene: TRBJ2-5; CDR3 DNA: TGTGCCTGGAGTTCAGGGGGTGAGACCCAGTACTTC; CDR3 protein: CAWSSGGETQYF
D gene: .; V gene: TRBV18; clone size: .; J gene: TRBJ1-1; CDR3 DNA: TGTGCCAGCTCACCCGCGGGGGAAGGGACTGAAGCTTTCTTT; CDR3 protein: CASSPAGEGTEAFF
D gene: .; V gene: TRBV27; clone size: .; J gene: TRBJ2-1; CDR3 DNA: TGTGCCAGCTTCCGTGGAGGGGCTACAAATGAGCAGTTCTTC; CDR3 protein: CASFRGGATNEQFF
D gene: .; V gene: TRBV6-5; clone size: .; J gene: TRBJ2-3; CDR3 DNA: TGTGCCAGCCATCCGGGAGCGAGCACAGATACGCAGTATTTT; CDR3 protein: CASHPGASTDTQYF
D gene: .; V gene: TRBV9; clone size: .; J gene: TRBJ2-4; CDR3 DNA: TGTGCCAGCAGCGTAGAGATAAGGGGCATTCAGTACTTC; CDR3 protein: CASSVEIRGIQYF
D gene: TRBD1; V gene: TRBV5-1; clone size: once; J gene: TRBJ2-5; CDR3 DNA: TGCGCCAGCAGCAGGGGGGGACAGGGCCGGCAAGAGACCCAGTACTTC; CDR3 protein: CASSRGGQGRQETQYF
D gene: .; V gene: TRBV2; clone size: .; J gene: TRBJ2-3; CDR3 DNA: TGTGCCATCTCCCGTGGGGGGACAGATACGCAGTATTTT; CDR3 protein: CAISRGGTDTQYF
D gene: .; V gene: TRBV6-6; clone size: .; J gene: TRBJ2-5; CDR3 DNA: TGTGCCAGCAGGGGCGAGACCCAGTACTTC; CDR3 protein: CASRGETQYF